Shown below are 29 T cell receptor beta chains from a single sample sequenced in a study of blood T cell repertoires in COVID-19. Sequencing used immunoSEQ multiplex PCR; TCRdb keeps in-frame clones, though not all of them. Of fewer than 300,000 clones detected, around 88% appear once; the ten largest clones hold more than 0.95%. The material sequenced was PBMCs or T cells enriched from blood (not recorded which). Receptor source: a woman in her thirties or forties with acute COVID-19.

The CDR3 coding sequence is TGTGCCAGCAGTCCCTCAGGTTCTCGCTCCTACGAGCAGTACTTC. Translating gives CASSPSGSRSYEQYF. The chain recombines TRBV28 with TRBJ2-7, with D hard to call. Trimming pared 5 bases from V and 0 bases from J, leaving 14 bases between. The CDR3 runs 15 residues. Germline assignment: CDR1 MDHEN and CDR2 SYDVKM.

The rearrangement links TRBV6-5 to TRBJ2-7; 8 bases fit TRBD2. Trimming cost V 5 bases and J 2 bases; bases outside gene matches: 8. Germline CDR1 MNHEY, CDR2 SVGAGI. CDR3 length equals 15 residues. This CDR3 is CASSPGIAGTYEQYF. The CDR3 DNA reads TGTGCCAGCAGTCCCGGGATAGCGGGGACCTACGAGCAGTACTTC.

The rearrangement uses TRBV5-4 and TRBJ2-7; possibly TRBD2 for D (6 bases). Trimming shortened V by 1 base and J by 2 bases, and 13 bases separated the two germline ends. Germline assignment: CDR1 SGHNT and CDR2 YYREEE (reference sequence). The CDR3 contains 15 residues. In DNA, the CDR3 is TGTGCCAGCAGCTTGAACCAAGGGAGGCCCTACGAGCAGTACTTC. It is translated as CASSLNQGRPYEQYF.

CDR3 region: CASSLSAGEWETQYF. Here the CDR3 DNA reads TGTGCCAGCAGCTTATCAGCGGGAGAGTGGGAGACCCAGTACTTC. The rearrangement joins TRBV7-2 to TRBJ2-5; 8 bases are a match to TRBD2. The junction had 7 bases not matched to a gene; V was cut back by 2 bases and J by 5 bases. The CDR3 has 15 residues. The germline V gene has CDR1 SGHTA and CDR2 FQGNSA.

CDR3 sequence reads: CASSPEGSPGEDGYTF. The CDR3 DNA reads as TGTGCCAGTAGTCCGGAGGGAAGTCCGGGGGAAGATGGCTACACCTTC. The chain uses TRBV19 and TRBJ1-2; D is perhaps TRBD1 (5 bases). This CDR3 is built from 16 residues. Germline assignment: CDR1 LNHDA and CDR2 SQIVND (reference sequence). V lost 5 bases, J lost 6 bases, and 22 bases lay in between. The variable domain in full, with the rest retrieved from reference TRBV19 and TRBJ1-2, is DGGITQSPKYLFRKEGQNVTLSCEQNLNHDAMYWYRQDPGQGLRLIYYSQIVNDFQKGDIAEGYSVSREKKESFPLTVTSAQKNPTAFYLCASSPEGSPGEDGYTFGSGTRLTVV.

V usage is TRBV28 and J usage is TRBJ1-3, with D possibly being TRBD1 (6 bases). The CDR3 loop spans 15 amino acids. Germline CDR1 and CDR2: MDHEN and SYDVKM. V was clipped by 5 bases and J by 1 base, with 12 bases between them. The CDR3: CASSNRVLSGNTIYF. The DNA of the CDR3 is TGTGCCAGCAGTAACAGGGTTCTATCTGGAAACACCATATATTTT. Filled out from reference TRBV28 and TRBJ1-3, the complete variable domain reads DVKVTQSSRYLVKRTGEKVFLECVQDMDHENMFWYRQDPGLGLRLIYFSYDVKMKEKGDIPEGYSVSREKKERFSLILESASTNQTSMYLCASSNRVLSGNTIYFGEGSWLTVV.

V is TRBV9 and J is TRBJ2-3; 12 bases match TRBD2. There are 15 residues in the CDR3. The germline V gene encodes CDR1 SGDLS and CDR2 YYNGEE. After removal of 0 bases from V and 5 bases from J, the junction contained 1 base not matched to a gene. The DNA of the CDR3 is TGTGCCAGCAGCGTAGCTAGCGGGAGGGTAGATACGCAGTATTTT. The encoded protein is CASSVASGRVDTQYF.

This chain joins TRBV11-2 and TRBJ2-7; 14 bases align to TRBD2. The CDR3 covers 16 residues. V was pared by 5 bases and J by 4 bases, with 7 bases of the junction left unmatched. Germline loops: CDR1 SGHAT, CDR2 FQNNGV. The CDR3 loop reads CASSPGTSGSRYEQYF. For the CDR3, the DNA is TGTGCCAGCAGCCCGGGGACTAGCGGGAGTAGGTACGAGCAGTACTTC.

This chain uses TRBV29-1 with TRBJ2-1; 12 positions agree with TRBD2. Germline values: CDR1 SQVTM, CDR2 ANQGSEA. Trimming cost V 7 bases and J 3 bases; bases outside gene matches: 4. This CDR3 has 14 residues. This CDR3 is CSGLGLAGYNEQFF. CDR3 DNA: TGCAGCGGATTGGGACTAGCGGGCTACAATGAGCAGTTCTTC.

The CDR3 sequence: CASSLTGGDYGYTF. CDR3 nucleotide sequence: TGTGCCAGCAGCTTAACAGGGGGCGACTATGGCTACACCTTC. The genes are TRBV7-3 and TRBJ1-2; 7 positions agree with TRBD1. This CDR3 region has 14 residues. CDR1 and CDR2 from the germline V gene are SGHTA and FQGTGA. The V gene end was trimmed by 0 bases and the J gene end by 3 bases; junction bases not matched to a gene: 1.

This clone is a singleton in its sample. This chain joins TRBV30 and TRBJ2-1; tentative D call: TRBD2 (5 bases). From germline, CDR1 is GTSNPN and CDR2 SVGIG (reference sequence). CDR3 length equals 15 residues. Trimming cost V 4 bases and J 3 bases, with 16 bases left between them. The CDR3 region has the DNA TGTGCCTGGATCCTCGGCTCTAGCATCTACAATGAGCAGTTCTTC. This gives the protein CAWILGSSIYNEQFF.

V usage is TRBV7-3 and J usage is TRBJ2-1, with 8 bases fitting TRBD1. Per germline, CDR1 SGHTA and CDR2 FQGTGA. The CDR3 extends over 14 amino acids. The V gene end was trimmed by 5 bases and the J gene end by 7 bases; junction bases not matched to a gene: 7. In DNA form, the CDR3 reads TGTGCCAGCAGCCCGGGACAGGCCCCGAATGAGCAGTTCTTC. It specifies CASSPGQAPNEQFF.

CDR3 amino acids: CASSVPPGQVASYEQYV. CDR3 sequence (DNA): TGTGCCAGCAGCGTCCCACCTGGACAGGTTGCCTCCTACGAGCAGTACGTC. The gene calls are TRBV9 and TRBJ2-7; 7 nucleotides align to TRBD1. The CDR3 spans 17 residues. V lost 2 bases, J lost 0 bases, and 11 bases stayed unmatched. The germline gives CDR1 SGDLS, CDR2 YYNGEE.

This clone appeared a single time. The J gene is TRBJ1-6, the V gene TRBV19, with TRBD1 identical over 7 bases. The CDR3 runs to 16 residues. V trimming: 5 bases; J trimming: 3 bases; junction bases outside the gene matches: 7. Germline V lookup: CDR1 LNHDA, CDR2 SQIVND (reference sequence). The CDR3 bases are TGTGCCAGTAGTGCCGGGACAGTGTTCTATAATTCACCCCTCCACTTT. Translating gives CASSAGTVFYNSPLHF. Drawing the rest from reference TRBV19 and TRBJ1-6, the complete variable domain is DGGITQSPKYLFRKEGQNVTLSCEQNLNHDAMYWYRQDPGQGLRLIYYSQIVNDFQKGDIAEGYSVSREKKESFPLTVTSAQKNPTAFYLCASSAGTVFYNSPLHFGNGTRLTVT.

This chain uses TRBV5-1 with TRBJ1-2; the match to TRBD1 covers 8 bases. The trim removed 0 bases at V and 10 bases at J, leaving 5 bases unmatched. Looked up from germline, CDR1 is SGHRS and CDR2 is YFSETQ. This CDR3 region has 13 residues. The chain's CDR3 is CASSLGQGASYTF. The CDR3, as DNA: TGCGCCAGCAGCTTGGGGCAGGGGGCTTCCTACACCTTC.

The chain is built from TRBV12-3 or TRBV12-4 and TRBJ1-1; D not resolved. Trimming stripped 3 bases from V and 2 bases from J, with 7 bases between. There are 13 residues in the CDR3. This CDR3 is CASSFLSNTEAFF. CDR3 DNA: TGTGCCAGCAGTTTTCTGAGTAACACTGAAGCTTTCTTT.

The J gene is TRBJ2-1, the V gene TRBV6-2 or TRBV6-3, with 8 nucleotides matching TRBD2. CDR3 length equals 15 residues. Germline V gene lookup returns CDR1 MNHEY and CDR2 SVGEGT. The trim removed 5 bases at V and 4 bases at J, leaving 7 bases unmatched. The CDR3 bases are TGTGCCAGCAGTGGCGGAACTAGCGGTTACAATGAGCAGTTCTTC. Its protein product is CASSGGTSGYNEQFF.

The chain is built from TRBV5-1 and TRBJ1-5, with a weak D call TRBD1 (6 bases). Deletions cut 0 bases from V and 7 bases from J, with 11 bases between. Per the germline V gene, CDR1 is SGHRS and CDR2 is YFSETQ. The CDR3 contains 14 residues. The CDR3 DNA sequence: TGCGCCAGCAGCTTGGATGCGGGGGCCCAGCCCCAGCATTTT. This sequence encodes CASSLDAGAQPQHF.

About this clone itself: Distinct nucleotide sequences in the sample also encode this CDR3. V and J are TRBV5-1 and TRBJ1-2; 8 nucleotides match TRBD1. Germline trimming cut 0 bases from V and 8 bases from J; bases unmatched to any gene: 0. CDR3 size: 12 residues. CDR1 and CDR2 from the germline V gene are SGHRS and YFSETQ. The CDR3 reads CASSLAGGGYTF. The DNA of the CDR3 is TGCGCCAGCAGCTTGGCAGGGGGCGGCTACACCTTC. Variable domain in full (rest from reference TRBV5-1 and TRBJ1-2): KAGVTQTPRYLIKTRGQQVTLSCSPISGHRSVSWYQQTPGQGLQFLFEYFSETQRNKGNFPGRFSGRQFSNSRSEMNVSTLELGDSALYLCASSLAGGGYTFGSGTRLTVV.

The CDR3 DNA is TGCAGCGTCGTCCGGACAGGGAGTCGGTCTAATGAGCAGTTCTTC. Protein: CSVVRTGSRSNEQFF. This chain uses TRBV29-1 with TRBJ2-1; the match to TRBD1 covers 8 bases. The CDR3 has 15 amino acids. The germline V gene encodes CDR1 SQVTM and CDR2 ANQGSEA. After removal of 6 bases from V and 7 bases from J, the junction contained 14 bases not matched to a gene.

This clone has just a few counts. This rearrangement joins TRBV28 to TRBJ2-2; D may be TRBD1 (5 bases). The CDR3 runs to 18 residues. The germline V gene has CDR1 MDHEN and CDR2 SYDVKM. Between the trimmed V and J ends, which lost 3 bases and 1 base, there was a span of 18 bases. The CDR3 coding sequence is TGTGCCAGCAGTTTCAATCAGTGGACAAACCGGAACACCGGGGAGCTGTTTTTT. This codes for CASSFNQWTNRNTGELFF. The full variable domain, completed using reference TRBV28 and TRBJ2-2, is DVKVTQSSRYLVKRTGEKVFLECVQDMDHENMFWYRQDPGLGLRLIYFSYDVKMKEKGDIPEGYSVSREKKERFSLILESASTNQTSMYLCASSFNQWTNRNTGELFFGEGSRLTVL.

The chain is built from TRBV19 and TRBJ2-7; 15 nucleotides agree with TRBD2. V was pared by 4 bases and J by 3 bases, with 4 bases of the junction left unmatched. The germline CDR1 and CDR2 sequences are LNHDA and SQIVND (reference sequence). The CDR3 runs to 16 residues. CDR3 in amino acids: CASSTRTSGGDYEQYV. DNA of the CDR3: TGTGCCAGTAGTACCCGGACTAGCGGGGGGGACTACGAGCAGTACGTC.

The rearrangement uses TRBV19 and TRBJ1-1; D remains unclear. V dropped 5 bases and J dropped 10 bases, with 8 bases sitting between them. The CDR3 consists of 10 residues. Germline loops: CDR1 LNHDA, CDR2 SQIVND (reference sequence). The CDR3 sequence is CASSSGRAFF. CDR3 coding DNA: TGTGCCAGTAGTTCAGGCCGAGCTTTCTTT.

V gene TRBV18 combines with J gene TRBJ2-1; the D is unclear. V lost 3 bases to trimming and J lost 0 bases, with 9 bases between them. CDR1 is KGHSH, CDR2 LQKENI, per germline. The CDR3 totals 15 residues. CDR3 loop: CASSPGSSSYNEQFF. The CDR3 bases are TGTGCCAGCTCACCGGGCAGTAGCTCCTACAATGAGCAGTTCTTC.

The chain uses TRBV4-2 and TRBJ2-7, with 10 bases aligning to TRBD2. CDR3 length: 16 amino acids. The junction had 8 bases not matched to a gene; V was cut back by 0 bases and J by 6 bases. Germline assignment: CDR1 LGHNA and CDR2 YNFKEQ. Written as DNA, the CDR3 is TGTGCCAGCAGCCAAGATCAGGCTAGCGGGAGAGGCGAGCAGTACTTC. Translation gives CASSQDQASGRGEQYF.

The chain couples TRBV12-3 or TRBV12-4 to TRBJ1-2; unclear D gene. V was cut by 6 bases and J by 7 bases, with 15 bases left in between. This CDR3 region has 13 residues. CDR3 DNA sequence: TGTGCCAGCAGACCCGCCACTTCGGGTGGCTACACCTTC. As protein: CASRPATSGGYTF.

The chain couples TRBV2 to TRBJ2-7; tentatively, D is TRBD2 (6 bases). CDR1 is SNHLY and CDR2 is FYNNEI in the germline V gene. CDR3 length: 12 residues. The germline V and J ends were trimmed by 3 bases and 10 bases, with 13 bases remaining between them. For the CDR3, the DNA is TGTGCCAGCAGTGAGGAGGGCGGACACCAGTACTTC. Its protein product is CASSEEGGHQYF.

V is TRBV19 and J is TRBJ1-1, with 10 bases matching TRBD1. The germline V gene has CDR1 LNHDA and CDR2 SQIVND (reference sequence). Trimming removed 7 bases from V and 3 bases from J; junction bases left unmatched: 11. The CDR3 sequence is 16 residues long. The CDR3, as DNA: TGTGCCAGTACCGCCCTGGGGGACAGGGGTCACACTGAAGCTTTCTTT. This codes for CASTALGDRGHTEAFF.

The chain uses TRBV19 and TRBJ2-5, with D possibly being TRBD2 (7 bases). This CDR3 contains 16 residues. The germline gives CDR1 LNHDA, CDR2 SQIVND (reference sequence). Deletions cut 3 bases from V and 1 base from J, with 15 bases between. This chain's CDR3 is CASSMSLGGRQETQYF. The CDR3 DNA is TGTGCCAGTAGTATGAGTTTGGGGGGGCGCCAAGAGACCCAGTACTTC.